This entry describes one TCR beta chain. No antigen is known for it. This entry is derived from a study of blood T cells in healthy people across ages. Whole-study context: Per every two T cells, about one barcoded beta molecule was captured by template switching.

Next came a second PCR, run for about 6 to 12 cycles, which used a sample-barcoded 5' primer along with a J-beta primer mix. TCRdb recomputed calls from the 5' RACE reads with MiXCR, one row per CDR3 protein. The data show over 700,000 distinct CDR3 sequences, with around a quarter seen just once and under 10% held by the top ten. Regarding the study as a whole: The study could not conclusively compare naive and antigen-experienced cells, given its unsorted PBMCs.

Another study also made use of these data, one on T cells of mothers and their children. From that second work: Addition of sample barcodes and 2-4 random nucleotides occurred through the M1S primer of the second PCR. Reads obtained per mother exceeded 8 million TCR beta CDR3 reads, with roughly 3 million obtained per child.

Sequencing was carried out using blood. This clonotype originated in a boy younger than 18 in good health.

Here the CDR3 DNA reads TGCAGCGTAACGGGACCGCCGAACACTGAAGCTTTCTTT. Translating gives CSVTGPPNTEAFF. The V gene is TRBV29-1, the J gene TRBJ1-1; possibly TRBD1 for D (5 bases). The germline CDR1 and CDR2 sequences are SQVTM and ANQGSEA. The CDR3 sequence is 13 residues long. With 6 bases removed from V and 1 base from J, the gap between germline ends came to 12 bases.